This T cell receptor (beta chain) emerged from a study of blood T cell repertoires in COVID-19. TCRdb's table, derived via immunoSEQ multiplex PCR, lists solely in-frame clones and lacks some. Among 380,000 or so clones listed, roughly 90% were seen once. Germline CDR1 SGHKS, CDR2 YYEKEE (reference sequence). CDR3 length: 14 amino acids. V dropped 2 bases and J dropped 7; count of bases not matched to a gene: 3. The origin of this receptor is a man aged 40-50 years with acute or convalescent COVID-19. Material: peripheral blood. The gene calls are TRBV5-5 and TRBJ1-4, with 9 bases that match TRBD1. CDR3 sequence reads: CASSLGTGSEKLFF. CDR3 in DNA: TGTGCCAGCAGCTTAGGGACAGGGAGTGAAAAACTGTTTTTT.